The entry below gives a single T cell receptor beta chain sequence along with its context. Its antigen is unknown. Assay: immunoSEQ multiplex PCR; the TCRdb copy retains only in-frame clones and omits some. In the table there are about 150,000 clones, roughly 88% of which are singletons. The entry originates in a study of T cell responses to AZD1222 COVID-19 vaccine. Findings of the study overall: Spike-specific TCRs gained breadth and depth after people received two AZD1222 doses. Clonal diversity was possibly underestimated, and the donors were mostly white British, with more females. Dominant CD4 TCR responses targeted spike regions 160-218 and 743-854.

CDR1 is SGHTA, CDR2 FQGTGA, per germline. The V gene lost 1 base and the J gene lost 12 bases, with 13 bases spanning the gap. The CDR3 is made up of 13 amino acids. The sequencing here drew on peripheral blood, taken on day 0 of MenACWY control vaccination. The gene calls are TRBV7-3 and TRBJ2-1; D perhaps matches TRBD2 (6 bases). This receptor was obtained from an adult in good health. In nucleotides, the CDR3 is TGTGCCAGCAGCTTAAAAACGCCCGGGAGGCAGTTCTTC. Translating gives CASSLKTPGRQFF.